These 32 T cell receptor beta chains originate from one sample sequenced in a study of spatial heterogeneity in lung cancer. Regarding time point: sample taken at primary tumor resection. TCRdb re-called the 5' RACE reads with MiXCR, one entry per CDR3 protein. This sample has roughly 38,000 distinct CDR3 sequences; approximately 3% occur once, and the top ten carry 30% to 45%. Sequencing used normal lung tissue next to the tumor, obtained at surgery. Receptors were obtained from a male donor with early-stage non-small cell lung cancer.

The V and J genes are TRBV12-3 or TRBV12-4 and TRBJ2-3, with a possible D match to TRBD1 (8 bases). The V gene lost 7 bases and the J gene lost 4 bases, with 15 bases spanning the gap. The CDR3 is 14 amino acids. CDR3 protein: CASNTGGVADTQYF. The CDR3 coding sequence is TGTGCCAGCAACACAGGGGGGGTCGCAGATACGCAGTATTTT.

Many counts were recorded for this clonotype. This chain joins TRBV20-1 and TRBJ2-6; TRBD1 might be the D (5 bases). CDR3 size: 14 residues. V was pared by 5 bases and J by 0 bases, with 8 bases between. The germline V gene has CDR1 DFQATT and CDR2 SNEGSKA (reference sequence). CDR3 sequence (DNA): TGCAGTGCTCCGACAGACTCTGGGGCCAACGTCCTGACTTTC. Encoded protein: CSAPTDSGANVLTF.

The V gene is TRBV20-1, the J gene TRBJ1-3, with TRBD1 matching over 11 bases. The germline V gene has CDR1 DFQATT and CDR2 SNEGSKA (reference sequence). Trimming removed 3 bases from V and 0 bases from J; junction bases left unmatched: 10. The length of the CDR3 is 18 residues. For the CDR3, the DNA is TGCAGTGCTAGCCTAGGACAGGGGGCTAGCTTCTCTGGAAACACCATATATTTT. Translating gives CSASLGQGASFSGNTIYF.

This clonotype was detected ten times or more. This rearrangement joins TRBV9 to TRBJ2-3; D ambiguous. V dropped 0 bases and J dropped 5 bases, with 4 bases sitting between them. CDR1 is SGDLS and CDR2 is YYNGEE in the germline V gene. There are 12 residues in the CDR3. CDR3 sequence: CASSVDEDTQYF. The CDR3 DNA is TGTGCCAGCAGCGTAGACGAAGATACGCAGTATTTT. The full variable domain, completed using reference TRBV9 and TRBJ2-3, is DSGVTQTPKHLITATGQRVTLRCSPRSGDLSVYWYQQSLDQGLQFLIQYYNGEERAKGNILERFSAQQFPDLHSELNLSSLELGDSALYFCASSVDEDTQYFGPGTRLTVL.

This clonotype is medium-sized. The chain has TRBV10-3 and TRBJ1-5; a possible D gene is TRBD1 (6 bases). The CDR3 spans 13 residues. With 11 bases removed from V and 7 bases from J, the gap between germline ends came to 18 bases. Germline V gene lookup returns CDR1 ENHRY and CDR2 SYGVKD. CDR3 in amino acids: CAVGTLEGQPQHF. CDR3 in DNA: TGTGCCGTCGGGACATTGGAGGGACAGCCCCAGCATTTT.

This clonotype has at least ten counts. The CDR3 coding sequence is TGTGCCACCAGTGCCCCGGACAGTTCGATCTATGGCTACACCTTC. Protein sequence: CATSAPDSSIYGYTF. The rearrangement joins TRBV24-1 to TRBJ1-2; D is possibly TRBD1 (6 bases). This CDR3 region has 15 residues. The V gene lost 5 bases and the J gene lost 4 bases, with 16 bases spanning the gap. From germline, CDR1 is KGHDR and CDR2 SFDVKD.

This clonotype showed up many times. The chain links TRBV29-1 to TRBJ2-1, with D perhaps TRBD2 (5 bases). The CDR3 consists of 18 residues. In germline, CDR1 is SQVTM, CDR2 ANQGSEA. V lost 0 bases to trimming and J lost 0 bases, with 18 bases between them. The CDR3 here is CSVEDTDSPTSSYNEQFF. The CDR3, as DNA: TGCAGCGTTGAAGATACAGACTCACCTACTAGCTCCTACAATGAGCAGTTCTTC.

This clonotype was picked up many times. This rearrangement joins TRBV12-3 or TRBV12-4 to TRBJ2-5; D gene uncertain. The germline V and J ends were trimmed by 3 bases and 5 bases, with 10 bases remaining between them. The CDR3 loop spans 13 amino acids. CDR3 in DNA: TGTGCCAGCAGTTTGGCCGGAGTGGAGACCCAGTACTTC. Its translation is CASSLAGVETQYF.

This clonotype has ten or more counts. The chain carries TRBV12-3 or TRBV12-4 and TRBJ2-3; D is unclear. This CDR3 has 12 residues. The V gene lost 6 bases and the J gene lost 7 bases, with 11 bases spanning the gap. CDR3 in amino acids: CASSVQRNTQYF. For the CDR3, the DNA is TGTGCCAGCAGCGTACAGAGAAATACGCAGTATTTT.

This clonotype came up many times. The genes are TRBV27 and TRBJ2-7; D may be TRBD2 (6 bases). Trimming took off 6 bases at V and 7 bases at J, with 19 bases between the two ends. Germline CDR1 reads MNHEY; CDR2 reads SMNVEV (reference sequence). This CDR3 is built from 14 residues. The CDR3 coding sequence is TGTGCCAGCAGCCGCACTAGCACTGAGTTTGAGCAGTACTTC. Protein sequence: CASSRTSTEFEQYF.

This clonotype was seen ten or more times. In DNA, the CDR3 is TGTGCCAGCAGTTACTCGTCGACAGGGGCTGAAGCTTTCTTT. Translation: CASSYSSTGAEAFF. The chain couples TRBV6-6 to TRBJ1-1; the match to TRBD1 covers 8 bases. CDR3 size: 14 residues. Germline V lookup: CDR1 MNHNY, CDR2 SVGAGI (reference sequence). V was pared by 0 bases and J by 6 bases, with 3 bases of the junction left unmatched.

This sequence joins TRBV6-6 and TRBJ2-2; maybe TRBD2 (5 bases). The CDR3 contains 14 residues. Germline values: CDR1 MNHNY, CDR2 SVGAGI (reference sequence). V was clipped by 4 bases and J by 6 bases, with 12 bases between them. The CDR3 nucleotides are TGTGCCAGCAGTTTTAGCGTCGCGGCCGGGGAGCTGTTTTTT. As protein: CASSFSVAAGELFF.

The chain has TRBV6-6 and TRBJ1-5, with TRBD1 matching 10 bases. Trimming cost V 4 bases and J 3 bases; bases outside gene matches: 6. This CDR3 is built from 16 residues. Germline values: CDR1 MNHNY, CDR2 SVGAGI (reference sequence). The CDR3 spells CASSFAGTGVNQPQHF. In DNA form, the CDR3 reads TGTGCCAGCAGTTTCGCCGGGACAGGGGTCAATCAGCCCCAGCATTTT.

This clonotype was found many times. V usage is TRBV4-3 and J usage is TRBJ1-2, with D unclear. V lost 1 base and J 5 bases, leaving 11 bases between the germline ends. Looked up from germline, CDR1 is LGHNA and CDR2 is YSLEER. The CDR3 extends over 14 amino acids. The CDR3 bases are TGCGCCAGCAGCCAAGCGGCGGGCGTTTATGGCTACACCTTC. Translating gives CASSQAAGVYGYTF.

This clonotype was counted ten times or more. The chain carries TRBV4-1 and TRBJ1-2, with a tentative D call TRBD1 (5 bases). Trimming pared 0 bases from V and 3 bases from J, leaving 11 bases between. The CDR3 consists of 15 residues. The V gene's germline CDR1 is MGHRA and CDR2 YSYEKL. The CDR3, as DNA: TGCGCCAGCAGCCAAGATAGGGGCAGTGACTATGGCTACACCTTC. Its translation is CASSQDRGSDYGYTF.

This clonotype was counted ten times or more. This rearrangement joins TRBV19 to TRBJ2-1, with TRBD1 matching over 10 bases. The CDR3 has 16 amino acids. The germline CDR1 and CDR2 sequences are LNHDA and SQIVND (reference sequence). V was clipped by 5 bases and J by 4 bases; unmatched bases: 8. The DNA for the CDR3 is TGTGCCAGTAGTCGGGACAGGGGAAGACAGTACAATGAGCAGTTCTTC. Its protein is CASSRDRGRQYNEQFF.

Many counts were recorded for this clonotype. The V call is TRBV5-1, the J call TRBJ2-1, with D perhaps TRBD1 (6 bases). V was clipped by 0 bases and J by 6 bases, with 16 bases between them. Germline V gives CDR1 SGHRS, CDR2 YFSETQ. This CDR3 is built from 16 residues. The CDR3 sequence: CASSLAGGQVPNEQFF. The CDR3 DNA sequence: TGCGCCAGCAGCTTGGCTGGGGGCCAAGTTCCCAATGAGCAGTTCTTC.

The sample holds many counts of this clonotype. The rearrangement joins TRBV10-1 to TRBJ1-5; no definite D call. Germline V gene data show CDR1 as WNHNN and CDR2 as SYGVQD (reference sequence). Trimming cost V 0 bases and J 6 bases, with 6 bases left between them. This CDR3 has 13 residues. In DNA, the CDR3 is TGCGCCAGCAGTGAGTCGAGTGGTCAGCCCCAGCATTTT. Its translation: CASSESSGQPQHF.

The sample holds many counts of this clonotype. This chain connects TRBV12-3 or TRBV12-4 to TRBJ2-5, with D maybe TRBD1 (6 bases). V dropped 5 bases and J dropped 5 bases, with 15 bases sitting between them. The CDR3 extends over 14 amino acids. CDR3 sequence reads: CASSQRQVGETQYF. The CDR3 DNA reads as TGTGCCAGCAGTCAACGACAGGTCGGGGAGACCCAGTACTTC.

This clonotype was recorded many times. The genes are TRBV18 and TRBJ1-2; 11 nucleotides align to TRBD1. CDR1 and CDR2 (germline): KGHSH, LQKENI. J lost 3 bases, V lost 2 bases, and 5 bases had no gene match. The CDR3 is 16 residues long. The CDR3 sequence is CASSPRTGGVHYGYTF. CDR3 DNA sequence: TGTGCCAGCTCACCAAGGACAGGGGGCGTTCACTATGGCTACACCTTC.

This clonotype was seen more than once but under ten times. V and J are TRBV7-2 and TRBJ2-1, with D perhaps TRBD2 (5 bases). The CDR3 has 13 amino acids. V dropped 6 bases and J dropped 6 bases, with 12 bases sitting between them. Germline V gives CDR1 SGHTA, CDR2 FQGNSA. DNA of the CDR3: TGTGCCAGCAGGAGGGTCCCTCTCAATGAGCAGTTCTTC. Encoded protein: CASRRVPLNEQFF.

This clonotype was counted ten times or more. J is TRBJ1-4 and V is TRBV7-2, with D possibly matching TRBD1 (5 bases). In germline, CDR1 is SGHTA, CDR2 FQGNSA. V lost 2 bases to trimming and J lost 3 bases, with 10 bases between them. CDR3 length: 15 residues. DNA for the CDR3: TGTGCCAGCAGCTTACAGGGTTGGCCTAATGAAAAACTGTTTTTT. Translated, it gives CASSLQGWPNEKLFF.

This clonotype was seen at least ten times. The chain employs TRBV18 and TRBJ1-4; TRBD1 is a possible D gene (5 bases). Germline CDR1 reads KGHSH; CDR2 reads LQKENI. Between the trimmed V and J ends, which lost 2 bases and 6 bases, there was a span of 16 bases. This CDR3 is built from 16 residues. This CDR3 reads CASSPYQGEEDEKLFF. In DNA, the CDR3 is TGTGCCAGCTCACCATATCAGGGAGAGGAGGATGAAAAACTGTTTTTT.

This clonotype appeared many times. This rearrangement joins TRBV20-1 to TRBJ2-3; 8 bases align to TRBD1. The CDR3 contains 17 residues. From germline, CDR1 is DFQATT and CDR2 SNEGSKA (reference sequence). Losses at the gene ends were 4 bases for V and 0 bases for J; bases not matched to a gene: 12. CDR3: CSATTRGHGTSTDTQYF. CDR3 bases: TGCAGTGCTACCACCAGGGGGCACGGAACGAGCACAGATACGCAGTATTTT.

This clonotype was detected ten times or more. The V call is TRBV2, the J call TRBJ2-1, with no clear D. CDR3 length equals 13 residues. With 2 bases removed from V and 5 bases from J, the gap between germline ends came to 7 bases. Germline V gene sequence: CDR1 SNHLY, CDR2 FYNNEI. The DNA of the CDR3 is TGTGCCAGCAGTGAACCGACCCACAATGAGCAGTTCTTC. Encoded protein: CASSEPTHNEQFF.

The V gene is TRBV30, the J gene TRBJ2-5; tentative D call: TRBD1 (5 bases). The CDR3 runs to 14 residues. V lost 0 bases and J lost 2, with 10 bases in between. Germline assignment: CDR1 GTSNPN and CDR2 SVGIG (reference sequence). This CDR3 reads CAWSVDSQQETQYF. CDR3 DNA sequence: TGTGCCTGGAGTGTCGACAGTCAACAAGAGACCCAGTACTTC. The whole variable domain, filled in from reference TRBV30 and TRBJ2-5, reads SQTIHQWPATLVQPVGSPLSLECTVEGTSNPNLYWYRQAAGRGLQLLFYSVGIGQISSEVPQNLSASRPQDRQFILSSKKLLLSDSGFYLCAWSVDSQQETQYFGPGTRLLVL.

This clonotype occurred a few times. The chain uses TRBV27 and TRBJ2-7, with TRBD2 as a possible D gene (6 bases). This CDR3 region has 16 residues. CDR1 and CDR2 (germline): MNHEY, SMNVEV (reference sequence). V lost 0 bases and J lost 0, with 12 bases in between. The chain's CDR3 is CASSLSPGLLSYEQYF. The CDR3 region has the DNA TGTGCCAGCAGTTTATCGCCCGGACTACTCTCCTACGAGCAGTACTTC.

The table lists this clonotype with many counts. The chain uses TRBV6-1 and TRBJ1-6; D is possibly TRBD1 (5 bases). The V gene lost 4 bases and the J gene lost 9 bases, with 13 bases spanning the gap. The CDR3 is 14 residues long. Germline assignment: CDR1 MNHNS and CDR2 SASEGT. Written as DNA, the CDR3 is TGTGCCAGCAGTGTGTTGGAGGGGACTTCACCCCTCCACTTT. This gives the protein CASSVLEGTSPLHF.

This clonotype was picked up a small number of times. The V gene is TRBV30, the J gene TRBJ2-3; 7 nucleotides match TRBD2. The germline V gene has CDR1 GTSNPN and CDR2 SVGIG (reference sequence). The CDR3 consists of 15 residues. V shed 3 bases and J 4 bases; nucleotides not matched to a gene: 10. CDR3 sequence reads: CAWRGPRGGADTQYF. In DNA, the CDR3 is TGTGCCTGGAGGGGACCTCGTGGGGGGGCAGATACGCAGTATTTT. The full variable domain, its missing parts supplied by reference TRBV30 and TRBJ2-3, is SQTIHQWPATLVQPVGSPLSLECTVEGTSNPNLYWYRQAAGRGLQLLFYSVGIGQISSEVPQNLSASRPQDRQFILSSKKLLLSDSGFYLCAWRGPRGGADTQYFGPGTRLTVL.

This clonotype was seen ten or more times. The V call is TRBV7-9, the J call TRBJ1-1, with TRBD1 matching 7 bases. The V gene's germline CDR1 is SEHNR and CDR2 FQNEAQ (reference sequence). V dropped 4 bases and J dropped 5; count of bases not matched to a gene: 16. The CDR3 is 17 amino acids. The CDR3 DNA reads as TGTGCCAGCAGCTACCACTCGACAGGGACGAGGGGAACTGAAGCTTTCTTT. This gives the protein CASSYHSTGTRGTEAFF. Full variable domain (rest looked up from reference TRBV7-9 and TRBJ1-1): DTGVSQNPRHKITKRGQNVTFRCDPISEHNRLYWYRQTLGQGPEFLTYFQNEAQLEKSRLLSDRFSAERPKGSFSTLEIQRTEQGDSAMYLCASSYHSTGTRGTEAFFGQGTRLTVV.

There are many counts of this clonotype. The gene calls are TRBV6-1 and TRBJ2-3; the match to TRBD1 covers 11 bases. The CDR3 is 15 amino acids. In germline, CDR1 is MNHNS, CDR2 SASEGT. V trimming: 6 bases; J trimming: 2 bases; junction bases outside the gene matches: 4. Here the CDR3 DNA reads TGTGCCAGCAGGTTAGGACAGGGGGCCACAGATACGCAGTATTTT. It is translated as CASRLGQGATDTQYF.

This clonotype has at least ten counts. This chain connects TRBV20-1 to TRBJ2-7; 11 bases map to TRBD2. The germline V gene has CDR1 DFQATT and CDR2 SNEGSKA (reference sequence). With V trimmed by 6 bases and J by 6 bases, 13 bases remained unmatched. The CDR3 runs to 15 residues. The CDR3 bases are TGCAGTGCCCCAGCCCCAACTAGCGGGAGTGGCGAGCAGTACTTC. This sequence encodes CSAPAPTSGSGEQYF.